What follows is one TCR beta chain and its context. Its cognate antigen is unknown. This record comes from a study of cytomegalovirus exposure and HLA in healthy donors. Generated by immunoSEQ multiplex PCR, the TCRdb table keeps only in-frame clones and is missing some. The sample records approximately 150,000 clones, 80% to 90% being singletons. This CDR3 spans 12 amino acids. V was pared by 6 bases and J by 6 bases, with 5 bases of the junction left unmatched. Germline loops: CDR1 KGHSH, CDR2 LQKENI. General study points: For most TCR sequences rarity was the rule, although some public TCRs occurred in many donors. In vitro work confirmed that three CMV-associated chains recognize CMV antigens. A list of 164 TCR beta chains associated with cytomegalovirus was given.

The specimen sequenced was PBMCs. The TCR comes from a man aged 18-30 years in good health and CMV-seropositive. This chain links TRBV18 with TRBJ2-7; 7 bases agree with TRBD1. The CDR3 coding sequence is TGTGCCAGCTCCCCGACAGGGCTCGAGCAGTACTTC. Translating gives CASSPTGLEQYF.